The 12 T cell receptor beta chains listed next were all sequenced from one sample in a study of T-cell memory formation after mild COVID-19. TCRdb reprocessed the 5' RACE reads with MiXCR, giving one entry per CDR3 protein. In the table there are about 200,000 distinct CDR3 sequences, 9.5% of which are singletons. Sequencing was done on a sample of PBMCs or a T cell subset sorted from them (not recorded which). Receptors originate from a man aged 18-30 years who had mild COVID-19 (a few samples of this study predate the infection). Cell type and time point are not known.

The chain employs TRBV7-2 and TRBJ2-5; 7 nucleotides match TRBD2. The J segment lost 5 bases and the V segment lost 5 bases, leaving 11 bases of the junction unmatched. From germline, CDR1 is SGHTA and CDR2 FQGNSA. CDR3 length: 15 amino acids. DNA of the CDR3: TGTGCCAGCAGCACCCTAGCGGACCTCGGGGAGACCCAGTACTTC. It codes for CASSTLADLGETQYF.

This clonotype was detected a few times. V usage is TRBV7-2 and J usage is TRBJ1-1, with a possible D match to TRBD1 (6 bases). This CDR3 contains 14 residues. Per germline, CDR1 SGHTA and CDR2 FQGNSA. V was shortened by 5 bases and J by 10 bases, with 20 bases between the two germline ends. CDR3 bases: TGTGCCAGCAGCGCACAGACAGGATTCGTTGGAGCTTTCTTT. The encoded protein is CASSAQTGFVGAFF.

The chain has TRBV27 and TRBJ2-1; TRBD2 might be the D (6 bases). V lost 5 bases and J lost 5, with 19 bases in between. The CDR3 sequence is 16 residues long. Germline loops: CDR1 MNHEY, CDR2 SMNVEV (reference sequence). CDR3 residues: CASSPKRWGGDNEQFF. Written as DNA, the CDR3 is TGTGCCAGCAGTCCAAAGCGTTGGGGAGGCGACAATGAGCAGTTCTTC.

This chain connects TRBV5-1 to TRBJ2-5; D unclear. From germline, CDR1 is SGHRS and CDR2 YFSETQ. V lost 1 base to trimming and J lost 3 bases, with 13 bases between them. The CDR3 totals 15 residues. This chain's CDR3 is CASSLSTPWKETQYF. In nucleotides, the CDR3 is TGCGCCAGCAGCTTGTCTACTCCTTGGAAAGAGACCCAGTACTTC.

In its sample, this clonotype was seen a few times. The chain carries TRBV6-5 and TRBJ2-7; either TRBD1 or TRBD2 may supply D (5 bases each). CDR3 length: 14 amino acids. V shed 6 bases and J shed 5 bases, with 17 bases lying between them. Germline V gives CDR1 MNHEY, CDR2 SVGAGI. The CDR3 DNA reads as TGTGCCAGCAGCCCCCGTCTGGGGGATAACGAGCAGTACGTC. Translated, it gives CASSPRLGDNEQYV.

This clonotype was found a few times. This chain connects TRBV7-2 to TRBJ1-1; no reliable D call. V was pared by 2 bases and J by 4 bases, with 14 bases between. The CDR3 is 15 amino acids. Germline CDR1 SGHTA, CDR2 FQGNSA. The CDR3 protein is CASSLMWASGTEAFF. The DNA for the CDR3 is TGTGCCAGCAGCTTAATGTGGGCCTCGGGCACTGAAGCTTTCTTT.

This clonotype was observed a handful of times. This chain joins TRBV4-1 and TRBJ2-3, with D tentatively TRBD1 (6 bases). The CDR3 has 15 residues. V lost 4 bases and J lost 1, with 12 bases in between. The germline V gene has CDR1 MGHRA and CDR2 YSYEKL. CDR3 amino acids: CASSPRQAGTDTQYF. The CDR3 DNA is TGCGCCAGCAGCCCTCGACAGGCCGGCACAGATACGCAGTATTTT.

This clonotype turned up a few times. The chain employs TRBV14 and TRBJ1-4; possible D gene TRBD1, 5 bases. Germline values: CDR1 SGHDN, CDR2 FVKESK. The CDR3 loop spans 15 amino acids. The ends were cut back, 1 base at V and 8 bases at J, with 14 bases in the middle. CDR3 in amino acids: CASSQVSGGLEKLFF. The CDR3 nucleotides read TGTGCCAGCAGCCAAGTTTCCGGGGGTCTGGAAAAACTGTTTTTT.

This clonotype was counted a few times. The CDR3: CASSSRGQYEQYF. CDR3 sequence (DNA): TGTGCCAGCAGCTCCCGGGGACAGTACGAGCAGTACTTC. J is TRBJ2-7 and V is TRBV9; 7 nucleotides line up with TRBD1. The germline V gene has CDR1 SGDLS and CDR2 YYNGEE. V lost 4 bases and J lost 4; bases outside the gene matches: 5. The CDR3 runs to 13 residues. Drawing the rest from reference TRBV9 and TRBJ2-7, the complete variable domain is DSGVTQTPKHLITATGQRVTLRCSPRSGDLSVYWYQQSLDQGLQFLIQYYNGEERAKGNILERFSAQQFPDLHSELNLSSLELGDSALYFCASSSRGQYEQYFGPGTRLTVT.

This clonotype has a handful of counts. The J gene is TRBJ2-3, the V gene TRBV7-2, with TRBD2 identical over 11 bases. Germline CDR1 and CDR2: SGHTA and FQGNSA. J lost 1 base, V lost 5 bases, and 8 bases had no gene match. CDR3 length: 17 amino acids. The CDR3 coding sequence is TGTGCCAGCAGCCCTACCCCGACTAGCGGGGGCACAGATACGCAGTATTTT. It is translated as CASSPTPTSGGTDTQYF.

The rearrangement uses TRBV18 and TRBJ2-1; no definite D call. The CDR3 sequence is 16 residues long. Germline loops: CDR1 KGHSH, CDR2 LQKENI. V was cut by 3 bases and J by 0 bases, with 12 bases left in between. Here the CDR3 reads CASSPPGGSSYNEQFF. As DNA, the CDR3 is TGTGCCAGCTCACCCCCTGGCGGAAGCTCCTACAATGAGCAGTTCTTC.

The chain couples TRBV27 to TRBJ2-1, with D possibly TRBD1 on 6 matching bases. Between the trimmed V and J ends, which lost 3 bases and 0 bases, there was a span of 6 bases. The CDR3 has 14 residues. Germline V gene lookup returns CDR1 MNHEY and CDR2 SMNVEV (reference sequence). CDR3 protein: CASSLTGSYNEQFF. The CDR3 DNA sequence: TGTGCCAGCAGTTTGACAGGCTCCTACAATGAGCAGTTCTTC.